This entry describes one T cell receptor beta chain. Germline CDR1 is SGHDT and CDR2 is YYEEEE. Losses at the gene ends were 0 bases for V and 8 bases for J; bases not matched to a gene: 3. The CDR3 runs 13 residues. This sample was taken from a study of T cell changes during pregnancy in multiple sclerosis. Profiling relied on immunoSEQ multiplex PCR, and the TCRdb table lists in-frame clones only, not all of them. The repertoire includes tens of thousands of clones, approximately 92% of them detected once, and 2% to 2.5% sits in the top ten. The V call is TRBV5-6, the J call TRBJ2-7, with 9 bases lining up with TRBD1. The TCR originated in a female donor with multiple sclerosis, enrolled in a pregnancy study. Sequencing was performed on peripheral blood, taken before pregnancy. The CDR3 loop is CASSLATGGKQYF. The CDR3 DNA is TGTGCCAGCAGCTTGGCGACAGGGGGTAAGCAGTACTTC.